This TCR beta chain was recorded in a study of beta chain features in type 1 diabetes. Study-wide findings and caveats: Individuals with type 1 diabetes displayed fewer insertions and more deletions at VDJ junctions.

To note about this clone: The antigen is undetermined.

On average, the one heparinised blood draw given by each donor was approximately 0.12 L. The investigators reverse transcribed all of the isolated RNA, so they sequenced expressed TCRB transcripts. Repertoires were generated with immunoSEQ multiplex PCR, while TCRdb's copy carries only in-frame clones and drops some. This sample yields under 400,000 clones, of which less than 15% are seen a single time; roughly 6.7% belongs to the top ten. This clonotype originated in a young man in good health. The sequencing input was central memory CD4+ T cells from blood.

The CDR3 nucleotides read TGTGCCCGGTCGGGGGCTGGAAACACCATATATTTT. Its protein is CARSGAGNTIYF. The gene calls are TRBV2 and TRBJ1-3; TRBD1 is a possible D gene (5 bases). CDR1 and CDR2 from the germline V gene are SNHLY and FYNNEI. The CDR3 length is 12 residues. Trimming shortened V by 11 bases and J by 2 bases, and 10 bases separated the two germline ends.